This passage covers 24 T cell receptor beta chains from one sample sequenced in a study of regulatory T cells in long-lasting Graves disease. Time point described: newly diagnosed GD, antithyroid drugs for less than 3 months. RNA extracted from PBMCs served as the sequencing template. Combining iRepertoire HTBI primers with Arm-PCR of CDR3 regions, the authors built TCR beta libraries. TCRdb independently ran MiXCR on the multiplex PCR reads; one entry per CDR3 protein. Here the sample spans over 200,000 distinct CDR3 sequences, approximately 20% being singletons. The source material was peripheral blood mononuclear cells (PBMCs), sampled at new diagnosis, from a patient treated with antithyroid drugs. The receptors were sampled from a female donor with Graves disease.

V is TRBV9 and J is TRBJ2-3, with TRBD2 identical over 13 bases. Germline loops: CDR1 SGDLS, CDR2 YYNGEE. CDR3 length: 17 amino acids. The junction had 4 bases not matched to a gene; V was cut back by 0 bases and J by 3 bases. The CDR3 coding sequence is TGTGCCAGCAGCGTAGAGGGGACTAGCGGGAAAACAGATACGCAGTATTTT. It translates to CASSVEGTSGKTDTQYF.

DNA of the CDR3: TGTGCCAGTAGTATAAGTTCGGGAATTTATAGCAATCAGCCCCAGCATTTT. Amino acids: CASSISSGIYSNQPQHF. V usage is TRBV19 and J usage is TRBJ1-5; D unresolved. V was trimmed by 2 bases and J by 0 bases, leaving 14 bases between them. CDR1 and CDR2 from the germline V gene are LNHDA and SQIVND (reference sequence). The CDR3 spans 17 residues. The variable domain in full, with the rest retrieved from reference TRBV19 and TRBJ1-5, is DGGITQSPKYLFRKEGQNVTLSCEQNLNHDAMYWYRQDPGQGLRLIYYSQIVNDFQKGDIAEGYSVSREKKESFPLTVTSAQKNPTAFYLCASSISSGIYSNQPQHFGDGTRLSIL.

As for this clonotype: This likely reflects a read error, since a far larger clone is one base away. The V gene is TRBV27, the J gene TRBJ1-4; 11 bases map to TRBD1. The CDR3 has 16 amino acids. Germline CDR1 reads MNHEY; CDR2 reads SMNVEV (reference sequence). The junction had 9 bases not matched to a gene; V was cut back by 5 bases and J by 7 bases. CDR3 loop: CASSEAPGQGGEKLFF. For the CDR3, the DNA is TGTGCCAGCAGTGAAGCTCCGGGACAGGGGGGTGAAAAACTGTTTTTT.

This clonotype was seen a handful of times. As DNA, the CDR3 is TGCGCCAGCAGCCAAGATTCGGGACAAAGCGAGCAGTACTTC. It codes for CASSQDSGQSEQYF. This rearrangement joins TRBV4-1 to TRBJ2-7, with D possibly being TRBD1 (6 bases). Per germline, CDR1 MGHRA and CDR2 YSYEKL. Between the trimmed V and J ends, which lost 0 bases and 6 bases, there was a span of 12 bases. The CDR3 runs 14 residues.

This clonotype was observed a few times. This rearrangement joins TRBV6-2 or TRBV6-3 to TRBJ2-1, with D possibly TRBD1 on 6 matching bases. Trimming shortened V by 4 bases and J by 1 base, and 14 bases separated the two germline ends. Germline V gene lookup returns CDR1 MNHEY and CDR2 SVGEGT. CDR3 size: 16 residues. In DNA form, the CDR3 reads TGTGCCAGCAGTTCTGCAGGGGCTGCTTCCTACAATGAGCAGTTCTTC. Protein: CASSSAGAASYNEQFF.

The chain carries TRBV20-1 and TRBJ2-5, with 8 bases lining up with TRBD2. Germline V CDR1 and CDR2: DFQATT, SNEGSKA (reference sequence). The CDR3 is 14 residues long. After removal of 0 bases from V and 4 bases from J, the junction contained 4 bases not matched to a gene. CDR3 sequence reads: CSARDGLAGETQYF. In DNA form, the CDR3 reads TGCAGTGCTAGAGATGGGCTAGCGGGAGAGACCCAGTACTTC.

This clonotype was observed many times. The chain combines TRBV28 with TRBJ1-1; no clear D gene. This CDR3 is 14 amino acids long. V dropped 3 bases and J dropped 1 base, with 9 bases sitting between them. Germline loops: CDR1 MDHEN, CDR2 SYDVKM. The CDR3 is CASSLGTPNTEAFF. In DNA, the CDR3 is TGTGCCAGCAGTTTGGGCACCCCGAACACTGAAGCTTTCTTT.

This clonotype was found a few times. The chain uses TRBV5-1 and TRBJ1-2; 7 positions match TRBD1. The V gene's germline CDR1 is SGHRS and CDR2 YFSETQ. CDR3 length: 14 residues. J gave up 4 bases and V 0 bases, and 3 bases lay outside the gene matches. The CDR3 is CASSLEGASYGYTF. CDR3 bases: TGCGCCAGCAGCTTGGAGGGGGCTTCCTATGGCTACACCTTC.

In its sample, this clonotype was seen many times. Written as DNA, the CDR3 is TGTGCCAGCAGCTCGGGGGAGGGGGGGATCACAGATACGCAGTATTTT. Its translation: CASSSGEGGITDTQYF. The chain uses TRBV11-2 and TRBJ2-3, with D perhaps matching TRBD2 (7 bases). V shed 4 bases and J shed 2 bases, with 16 bases lying between them. The CDR3 consists of 16 residues. The germline V gene encodes CDR1 SGHAT and CDR2 FQNNGV.

The rearrangement uses TRBV19 and TRBJ1-2; unclear D gene. Trimming took off 4 bases at V and 4 bases at J, with 13 bases between the two ends. The CDR3 loop spans 14 amino acids. Germline values: CDR1 LNHDA, CDR2 SQIVND (reference sequence). As DNA, the CDR3 is TGTGCCAGTAGTAGAAGGACGGTGGTCTATGGCTACACCTTC. The encoded protein is CASSRRTVVYGYTF.

This clonotype occurred many times. CDR3 in DNA: TGTGCCAGCAGGCAGCGGGGGCCTGGCTATGGCTACACCTTC. Its translation is CASRQRGPGYGYTF. The chain links TRBV6-8 to TRBJ1-2; D perhaps matches TRBD1 (6 bases). Germline CDR1 MNHGY, CDR2 SAAAGT. The CDR3 has 14 amino acids. V dropped 6 bases and J dropped 4 bases, with 15 bases sitting between them.

This clonotype was recorded a few times. The chain links TRBV2 to TRBJ2-5, with 15 positions matching TRBD2. CDR1 and CDR2 from the germline V gene are SNHLY and FYNNEI. The ends lost 1 base at V and 4 bases at J; junction bases unmatched: 7. The CDR3 loop spans 18 amino acids. CDR3 sequence: CASSEDRMGLAGGETQYF. The CDR3 DNA follows: TGTGCCAGCAGTGAAGACAGAATGGGACTAGCGGGAGGAGAGACCCAGTACTTC.

The chain joins TRBV5-6 to TRBJ2-7; TRBD1 is a possible D gene (5 bases). This CDR3 is built from 14 residues. Germline CDR1 and CDR2: SGHDT and YYEEEE. The V end lost 0 bases, the J end lost 1 base, and 8 bases lay between the germline ends. CDR3 residues: CASSLEGASYEQYF. CDR3 coding DNA: TGTGCCAGCAGCTTGGAAGGGGCTTCCTACGAGCAGTACTTC. The variable domain in full, with the rest retrieved from reference TRBV5-6 and TRBJ2-7, is DAGVTQSPTHLIKTRGQQVTLRCSPKSGHDTVSWYQQALGQGPQFIFQYYEEEERQRGNFPDRFSGHQFPNYSSELNVNALLLGDSALYLCASSLEGASYEQYFGPGTRLTVT.

This clonotype was counted at least ten times. The genes are TRBV25-1 and TRBJ1-5; D uncertain. The CDR3 runs 15 residues. Germline V CDR1 and CDR2: MGHDK, SYGVNS. Between the trimmed V and J ends, which lost 2 bases and 0 bases, there was a span of 8 bases. CDR3 sequence reads: CASSEGRHSNQPQHF. The CDR3 coding sequence is TGTGCCAGCAGTGAAGGTCGACATAGCAATCAGCCCCAGCATTTT.

This clonotype came up many times. V and J are TRBV6-2 or TRBV6-3 and TRBJ1-5, with D perhaps matching TRBD1 (6 bases). Per germline, CDR1 MNHEY and CDR2 SVGEGT. V lost 7 bases and J 3 bases, leaving 13 bases between the germline ends. The CDR3 length is 14 residues. Written as DNA, the CDR3 is TGTGCCAGCAACCCACAGGGAAACAATCAGCCCCAGCATTTT. It yields the protein CASNPQGNNQPQHF.

This clonotype was observed many times. V gene TRBV20-1 combines with J gene TRBJ1-2; D remains ambiguous. The CDR3 contains 13 residues. V gave up 5 bases and J gave up 5 bases, with 15 bases separating them. Germline loops: CDR1 DFQATT, CDR2 SNEGSKA (reference sequence). CDR3 loop: CSALHPGSYGYTF. CDR3 sequence (DNA): TGCAGTGCTCTTCACCCGGGATCTTATGGCTACACCTTC.

As for this clonotype: Germline and junction disagree at one end, which may indicate a read error. The V gene is TRBV7-3, the J gene TRBJ2-5; 8 bases line up with TRBD2. The CDR3 extends over 16 amino acids. Germline V gene lookup returns CDR1 SGHTA and CDR2 FQGTGA. The CDR3 here is CASSPGIAGNQETQYF. CDR3 DNA sequence: TGTGCTAGCAGCCCGGGGATAGCGGGGAACCAAGAGACCCAGTACTTC.

This clonotype was observed many times. The chain joins TRBV11-2 to TRBJ2-3, with D tentatively TRBD1 (6 bases). Germline CDR1 and CDR2: SGHAT and FQNNGV. With 5 bases removed from V and 2 bases from J, the gap between germline ends came to 11 bases. The CDR3 totals 14 residues. CDR3 in amino acids: CASSPRTVTDTQYF. CDR3 in DNA: TGTGCCAGCAGCCCGAGGACAGTCACAGATACGCAGTATTTT.

A single count supports this clonotype. CDR3 in amino acids: CSAQGNYEQYF. The CDR3 region has the DNA TGCAGTGCGCAGGGAAACTACGAGCAGTACTTC. This chain joins TRBV20-1 and TRBJ2-7, with D possibly being TRBD1 (5 bases). Trimming stripped 6 bases from V and 3 bases from J, with 9 bases between. Germline loops: CDR1 DFQATT, CDR2 SNEGSKA (reference sequence). This CDR3 comprises 11 residues.

The chain links TRBV9 to TRBJ2-7; TRBD2 matches at 16 bases. Looked up from germline, CDR1 is SGDLS and CDR2 is YYNGEE. CDR3 length equals 17 residues. With 5 bases clipped from V and 4 bases from J, the junction kept 9 bases outside the gene matches. The CDR3 DNA reads TGTGCCAGCAGTGGGGGGACTAGCGGGAGGGCCGGGTACGAGCAGTACTTC. Its protein product is CASSGGTSGRAGYEQYF.

The J gene is TRBJ2-5, the V gene TRBV12-3 or TRBV12-4, with TRBD1 as a possible D gene (5 bases). V was cut by 3 bases and J by 4 bases, with 15 bases left in between. This CDR3 has 15 residues. CDR3 sequence reads: CASSFRAGSPETQYF. DNA of the CDR3: TGTGCCAGCAGTTTTAGGGCAGGGTCTCCAGAGACCCAGTACTTC.

This clonotype was found a few times. The chain employs TRBV7-3 and TRBJ2-4; D may be TRBD2 (6 bases). Between the trimmed V and J ends, which lost 8 bases and 0 bases, there was a span of 11 bases. Germline V gene lookup returns CDR1 SGHTA and CDR2 FQGTGA. The CDR3 consists of 14 residues. This CDR3 reads CASSNGGAKNIQYF. The CDR3 DNA sequence: TGTGCCAGCTCCAACGGGGGAGCCAAAAACATTCAGTACTTC.

The gene calls are TRBV7-9 and TRBJ2-3, with TRBD2 matching over 9 bases. CDR3 size: 13 residues. The trim removed 10 bases at V and 6 bases at J, leaving 8 bases unmatched. Germline CDR1 and CDR2: SEHNR and FQNEAQ (reference sequence). The CDR3 protein is CATQSSGRDTQYF. The CDR3 region has the DNA TGTGCCACCCAGTCCAGCGGGAGGGATACGCAGTATTTT.

The table lists this clonotype with many counts. This sequence joins TRBV19 and TRBJ1-1; D might be TRBD1 (5 bases). The CDR3 runs to 13 residues. V lost 4 bases, J lost 4 bases, and 10 bases lay in between. In germline, CDR1 is LNHDA, CDR2 SQIVND (reference sequence). CDR3 coding DNA: TGTGCCAGTAGTACAGGGATTCGCACTGAAGCTTTCTTT. Protein sequence: CASSTGIRTEAFF.